This TCR beta chain was sequenced in a study of monozygotic twins with inflammatory bowel disease. Germline V gene data show CDR1 as SGHTA and CDR2 as FQGTGA. CDR3 size: 18 residues. Donors gave around 2.6 ml of blood apiece. General observations from the study: Against healthy co-twins, IBD patients had lower TCRbeta diversity (measured by inverse Simpson). Distinguishing T cell subtypes was not possible.

A remark on this clonotype: Its antigen is still unknown.

With the 5' RACE reads reprocessed, TCRdb shows one record per CDR3 protein and no DNA. The sample table includes 400,000 to 500,000 distinct CDR3 sequences. The V and J genes are TRBV7-3 and TRBJ2-3; no DNA is available, so the TRBD1 call from TCRdb remains unchecked. Sequencing was done on a sample of blood. This receptor was taken from a human donor with ulcerative colitis or Crohn's disease, or a healthy co-twin of an affected twin (not recorded which). The CDR3 here is CASSLTGHGTGSTDTQYF.